Presented here are 9 T cell receptor beta chains from one specimen sequenced in a study of blood T cell repertoires in COVID-19. TCRdb's copy holds only in-frame clones and misses some; the assay was immunoSEQ multiplex PCR. Of 120,000 or so clones in the sample, around 68% were seen once. Sequencing input: peripheral blood. The origin of the receptors is a woman aged 60-75 years with acute or convalescent COVID-19.

The chain carries TRBV20-1 and TRBJ1-4, with TRBD1 identical over 10 bases. Germline lookup yields CDR1 DFQATT and CDR2 SNEGSKA (reference sequence). The CDR3 covers 14 residues. Losses at the gene ends were 3 bases for V and 8 bases for J; bases not matched to a gene: 6. Here the CDR3 reads CSASPGQGREKLFF. The CDR3 DNA reads TGCAGTGCTAGTCCGGGACAGGGGCGCGAAAAACTGTTTTTT.

V usage is TRBV5-1 and J usage is TRBJ2-7; D is ambiguous. The CDR3 length is 13 residues. Germline CDR1 is SGHRS and CDR2 is YFSETQ. Between the trimmed V and J ends, which lost 0 bases and 9 bases, there was a span of 13 bases. The CDR3 is CASSLAADLRQYF. CDR3 coding DNA: TGCGCCAGCAGCTTGGCCGCCGATTTGAGGCAGTACTTC.

The rearrangement joins TRBV7-2 to TRBJ1-1; 7 bases are shared with TRBD1. Germline V gives CDR1 SGHTA, CDR2 FQGNSA. The CDR3 extends over 15 amino acids. V lost 5 bases and J lost 0; bases outside the gene matches: 6. CDR3 DNA sequence: TGTGCCAGCAGCGGAGGGACAGCCATGAACACTGAAGCTTTCTTT. Translating it yields CASSGGTAMNTEAFF.

The genes are TRBV29-1 and TRBJ2-1; D is perhaps TRBD1 (6 bases). The V and J ends lost 6 bases and 2 bases respectively, with 20 bases between them. Germline CDR1 and CDR2: SQVTM and ANQGSEA. This CDR3 is built from 16 residues. CDR3 loop: CSVLGVSGAPYNEQFF. CDR3 bases: TGCAGCGTCCTGGGGGTGTCAGGGGCTCCCTACAATGAGCAGTTCTTC.

In DNA form, the CDR3 reads TGTGCCATCAGTGAGTCGAGGAGGGGCTCCATGAACACTGAAGCTTTCTTT. Protein sequence: CAISESRRGSMNTEAFF. V usage is TRBV10-3 and J usage is TRBJ1-1; TRBD1 might be the D (5 bases). There are 17 residues in the CDR3. The V end lost 0 bases, the J end lost 0 bases, and 14 bases lay between the germline ends. Germline lookup yields CDR1 ENHRY and CDR2 SYGVKD.

The chain carries TRBV24-1 and TRBJ2-2; possibly TRBD1 for D (6 bases). The CDR3 has 18 amino acids. Germline-derived CDR1 and CDR2 are KGHDR and SFDVKD. Trimming left V 2 bases short and J 6 bases short, with 21 bases between. In DNA form, the CDR3 reads TGTGCCACCAGTGATTGGGTGGAAGGGTCAGGGGCCCCCGGGGAGCTGTTTTTT. Its protein product is CATSDWVEGSGAPGELFF.

The CDR3 DNA is TGTGCCAGCAGCGTAGACTCGCCAACCTACGAGCAGTACTTC. Protein sequence: CASSVDSPTYEQYF. The V call is TRBV9, the J call TRBJ2-7, with D unresolved. The V end lost 0 bases, the J end lost 2 bases, and 9 bases lay between the germline ends. CDR1 is SGDLS and CDR2 is YYNGEE in the germline V gene. The CDR3 is 14 amino acids.

J is TRBJ1-1 and V is TRBV10-3; D remains ambiguous. Germline V gene data show CDR1 as ENHRY and CDR2 as SYGVKD. Trimming took 0 bases from V and 4 from J, leaving 9 bases between them. The CDR3 extends over 14 amino acids. CDR3 sequence: CAISESGRTTEAFF. The CDR3, as DNA: TGTGCCATCAGTGAGTCCGGTAGAACCACTGAAGCTTTCTTT.

The chain has TRBV7-8 and TRBJ1-3; the D is unclear. The V end was cut by 5 bases, the J end by 0 bases, with 11 bases between. The CDR3 is 15 residues long. Germline values: CDR1 SGHVS, CDR2 FQNEAQ. For the CDR3, the DNA is TGTGCCAGCAGCAATGTCCGAGCCTCTGGAAACACCATATATTTT. This codes for CASSNVRASGNTIYF.